The next 28 T cell receptor beta chains were all read from a single sample in a study of shared clonotypes between healthy human individuals. The repertoire was sequenced with immunoSEQ multiplex PCR; TCRdb's copy has only in-frame clones and lacks some. This sample has more than 900,000 clones, with around 78% found just once. Sequenced: memory CD4+ T cells from PBMCs. The subset: CD45RA-negative fraction. The receptors here all came from a man between 18 and 35 years old in good health. Some clones in this sample may be carry-over from other donors' samples.

In this sample, this clone turned up a few times. The genes are TRBV6-1 and TRBJ2-3; D is unresolved. V lost 2 bases and J lost 13, with 13 bases in between. CDR3 length equals 12 residues. Germline-derived CDR1 and CDR2 are MNHNS and SASEGT. CDR3 in amino acids: CASSESKGLKYF. The CDR3 DNA is TGTGCCAGCAGTGAATCGAAGGGTTTAAAGTATTTT.

The V and J genes are TRBV27 and TRBJ2-1, with 10 bases lining up with TRBD2. V gave up 2 bases and J gave up 8 bases; unmatched junction bases: 6. The germline gives CDR1 MNHEY, CDR2 SMNVEV (reference sequence). The CDR3 covers 15 residues. For the CDR3, the DNA is TGTGCCAGCAGTTTAAGTCTAGCGGGAGTCTATGAGCAGTTCTTC. Protein sequence: CASSLSLAGVYEQFF.

V and J are TRBV2 and TRBJ2-7, with D hard to call. The CDR3 contains 11 residues. Germline V gives CDR1 SNHLY, CDR2 FYNNEI. V lost 5 bases to trimming and J lost 3 bases, with 5 bases between them. DNA for the CDR3: TGTGCCAGCAGTACTTACTACGAGCAGTACTTC. Protein: CASSTYYEQYF.

The V gene is TRBV9, the J gene TRBJ1-1; TRBD1 aligns across 9 bases. The CDR3 runs to 14 residues. Germline values: CDR1 SGDLS, CDR2 YYNGEE. The junction had 9 bases not matched to a gene; V was cut back by 4 bases and J by 8 bases. The CDR3: CASSSATGGQEAFF. CDR3 sequence (DNA): TGTGCCAGCAGCAGCGCGACAGGGGGTCAGGAAGCTTTCTTT.

There are a few counts of this clone. This sequence joins TRBV6-5 and TRBJ1-2; 7 nucleotides align to TRBD1. In germline, CDR1 is MNHEY, CDR2 SVGAGI. The CDR3 loop spans 12 amino acids. The junction had 5 bases not matched to a gene; V was cut back by 9 bases and J by 4 bases. The CDR3 region has the DNA TGTGCCAGTTCTGGACAGGCCTATGGCTACACCTTC. Amino acids: CASSGQAYGYTF.

CDR3 in amino acids: CAISESRGASGRGYEQYF. CDR3 bases: TGTGCCATCAGTGAGTCGAGAGGCGCTAGCGGGAGGGGTTACGAGCAGTACTTC. The rearrangement links TRBV10-3 to TRBJ2-7; 12 bases match TRBD2. With V trimmed by 0 bases and J by 4 bases, 10 bases remained unmatched. Germline CDR1 reads ENHRY; CDR2 reads SYGVKD. The CDR3 is 18 amino acids.

V is TRBV11-3 and J is TRBJ2-2; TRBD2 agrees at 10 bases. The germline gives CDR1 SGHNT, CDR2 YENEEA. The CDR3 totals 16 residues. The ends lost 1 base at V and 10 bases at J; junction bases unmatched: 9. The DNA for the CDR3 is TGTGCCAGCAGCTTAGCGGGTCTAGCGGGAGTTCAGGAGCTGTTTTTT. This sequence encodes CASSLAGLAGVQELFF.

Comments on this clone: This CDR3 is also generated by other DNA sequences in the sample. The chain couples TRBV7-2 to TRBJ1-2, with D unresolved. This CDR3 has 12 amino acids. V was cut by 4 bases and J by 5 bases, with 8 bases left in between. The V gene's germline CDR1 is SGHTA and CDR2 FQGNSA. DNA of the CDR3: TGTGCCAGCAGCTCCGCTGGGTATGGCTACACCTTC. Its protein product is CASSSAGYGYTF.

The V and J genes are TRBV11-2 and TRBJ1-3, with D hard to call. Germline CDR1 reads SGHAT; CDR2 reads FQNNGV. V shed 3 bases and J shed 3 bases, with 6 bases lying between them. The CDR3 totals 13 residues. CDR3 in amino acids: CASSFVNGNTIYF. The CDR3 DNA sequence: TGTGCCAGCAGCTTTGTAAATGGAAACACCATATATTTT.

J is TRBJ2-1 and V is TRBV2; tentatively, D is TRBD1 or TRBD2 (5 bases each). Germline V lookup: CDR1 SNHLY, CDR2 FYNNEI. The CDR3 has 14 residues. Between the trimmed V and J ends, which lost 4 bases and 6 bases, there was a span of 13 bases. CDR3 sequence: CASSGGGSPNEQFF. Written as DNA, the CDR3 is TGTGCCAGCAGTGGTGGGGGTTCACCCAATGAGCAGTTCTTC. Filled out from reference TRBV2 and TRBJ2-1, the complete variable domain reads EPEVTQTPSHQVTQMGQEVILRCVPISNHLYFYWYRQILGQKVEFLVSFYNNEISEKSEIFDDQFSVERPDGSNFTLKIRSTKLEDSAMYFCASSGGGSPNEQFFGPGTRLTVL.

The genes are TRBV4-2 and TRBJ2-1, with D perhaps TRBD1 or TRBD2 (7 bases each). V dropped 4 bases and J dropped 2 bases, with 18 bases sitting between them. The CDR3 totals 17 residues. Per germline, CDR1 LGHNA and CDR2 YNFKEQ. DNA of the CDR3: TGTGCCAGCAGCCCAAGGGGAGGGGGCAACCCCTACAATGAGCAGTTCTTC. Its translation: CASSPRGGGNPYNEQFF.

The chain employs TRBV4-3 and TRBJ1-4; a weak D match, TRBD1 (6 bases). The CDR3 totals 15 residues. Germline V gives CDR1 LGHNA, CDR2 YSLEER. V was cut by 2 bases and J by 7 bases, with 14 bases left in between. This chain's CDR3 is CASSQLQGLGEKLFF. Written as DNA, the CDR3 is TGCGCCAGCAGCCAACTTCAGGGGTTGGGTGAAAAACTGTTTTTT.

V usage is TRBV6-5 and J usage is TRBJ1-2; the match to TRBD1 covers 9 bases. The CDR3 spans 15 residues. With V trimmed by 1 base and J by 4 bases, 4 bases remained unmatched. The germline V gene encodes CDR1 MNHEY and CDR2 SVGAGI. CDR3 coding DNA: TGTGCCAGCAGTTACTTTCAGGACAGGGGCTATGGCTACACCTTC. Translated: CASSYFQDRGYGYTF.

The chain recombines TRBV29-1 with TRBJ2-3, with 9 bases fitting TRBD2. Germline V gene data show CDR1 as SQVTM and CDR2 as ANQGSEA. The J segment lost 5 bases and the V segment lost 5 bases, leaving 8 bases of the junction unmatched. This CDR3 spans 14 amino acids. The CDR3 nucleotides read TGCAGCGTTCTGGGCGGGAGGGCAGTAGATACGCAGTATTTT. The encoded protein is CSVLGGRAVDTQYF.

V usage is TRBV7-2 and J usage is TRBJ2-2; unclear D gene. The V end lost 6 bases, the J end lost 2 bases, and 4 bases lay between the germline ends. Germline CDR1 is SGHTA and CDR2 is FQGNSA. This CDR3 is 12 amino acids long. In nucleotides, the CDR3 is TGTGCCAGCAGGGAAAACACCGGGGAGCTGTTTTTT. Protein product: CASRENTGELFF.

This clone showed up just a few times. The chain's CDR3 is CASYRGGFEQYF. CDR3 DNA sequence: TGTGCCAGCTATCGGGGGGGCTTCGAGCAGTACTTC. The chain carries TRBV6-1 and TRBJ2-7; 8 bases fit TRBD2. The CDR3 runs to 12 residues. V shed 8 bases and J 6 bases; nucleotides not matched to a gene: 6. Germline CDR1 and CDR2: MNHNS and SASEGT.

The gene calls are TRBV18 and TRBJ1-2; D unresolved. The ends were cut back, 6 bases at V and 2 bases at J, with 10 bases in the middle. The CDR3 is made up of 13 amino acids. Germline loops: CDR1 KGHSH, CDR2 LQKENI. The chain's CDR3 is CASSPAGNYGYTF. DNA for the CDR3: TGTGCCAGCTCTCCGGCGGGAAACTATGGCTACACCTTC.

The rearrangement links TRBV5-1 to TRBJ2-7; TRBD1 agrees at 7 bases. The CDR3 contains 15 residues. Germline V gives CDR1 SGHRS, CDR2 YFSETQ. Unmatched junction bases numbered 11, after V lost 7 bases and J lost 1 base. Here the CDR3 DNA reads TGCGCCAGCCACCGAACAGGGGTCGAATCCTACGAGCAGTACTTC. Protein: CASHRTGVESYEQYF. Based on the CDR3 plus reference TRBV5-1 and TRBJ2-7, the full variable domain is KAGVTQTPRYLIKTRGQQVTLSCSPISGHRSVSWYQQTPGQGLQFLFEYFSETQRNKGNFPGRFSGRQFSNSRSEMNVSTLELGDSALYLCASHRTGVESYEQYFGPGTRLTVT.

Details on this clone: The same CDR3 can be traced to other DNA sequences in this sample. The gene calls are TRBV18 and TRBJ2-2; 9 nucleotides match TRBD1. This CDR3 is 15 amino acids long. With V trimmed by 4 bases and J by 2 bases, 2 bases remained unmatched. Germline V gene lookup returns CDR1 KGHSH and CDR2 LQKENI. The CDR3 sequence: CASSRGQGNTGELFF. In DNA form, the CDR3 reads TGTGCCAGCTCACGGGGACAGGGTAACACCGGGGAGCTGTTTTTT.

Notes on this clone: Other DNA variants within this sample encode the same CDR3. The rearrangement uses TRBV7-2 and TRBJ2-7; TRBD1 matches at 9 bases. V gave up 2 bases and J gave up 3 bases; unmatched junction bases: 2. This CDR3 is built from 14 residues. Per the germline V gene, CDR1 is SGHTA and CDR2 is FQGNSA. This chain's CDR3 is CASSLSGQGYEQYF. For the CDR3, the DNA is TGTGCCAGCAGCTTATCGGGACAGGGCTACGAGCAGTACTTC.

CDR3 sequence reads: CASSLRRTGAYEQYF. DNA for the CDR3: TGTGCCAGCAGTTTAAGGCGGACAGGGGCCTACGAGCAGTACTTC. V usage is TRBV28 and J usage is TRBJ2-7; 9 bases align to TRBD1. This CDR3 is built from 15 residues. The V and J ends lost 2 bases and 2 bases, in that order; junction bases with no gene match: 4. CDR1 is MDHEN, CDR2 SYDVKM, per germline.

J is TRBJ1-2 and V is TRBV28, with no clear D. CDR3 size: 15 residues. Trimming took off 7 bases at V and 7 bases at J, with 22 bases between the two ends. Germline loops: CDR1 MDHEN, CDR2 SYDVKM. The CDR3 coding sequence is TGTGCCAGCACCCGGGGAAGGGCTAGAGTCGGTGGCTACACCTTC. Protein product: CASTRGRARVGGYTF.

The chain links TRBV25-1 to TRBJ2-3, with 9 bases identical to TRBD1. CDR1 and CDR2 from the germline V gene are MGHDK and SYGVNS. The CDR3 has 13 residues. V shed 6 bases, J shed 7 bases, and the junction held 5 bases outside the gene matches. The CDR3 coding sequence is TGTGCCAGCAGGGGACAGGGCGACCATACGCAGTATTTT. Protein: CASRGQGDHTQYF.

J is TRBJ1-5 and V is TRBV10-2; 8 bases are shared with TRBD1. V dropped 2 bases and J dropped 6; count of bases not matched to a gene: 3. Looked up from germline, CDR1 is WSHSY and CDR2 is SAAADI. This CDR3 has 14 residues. The CDR3 DNA reads as TGCGCCAGCAGTGAGAAACAGGGGGTTCAGCCCCAGCATTTT. As protein: CASSEKQGVQPQHF.

The rearrangement joins TRBV18 to TRBJ2-1; D is ambiguous. The V end lost 3 bases, the J end lost 8 bases, and 8 bases lay between the germline ends. Germline V gives CDR1 KGHSH, CDR2 LQKENI. This CDR3 contains 12 residues. CDR3 sequence reads: CASSPRTDEQFF. In DNA, the CDR3 is TGTGCCAGCTCACCCCGCACCGATGAGCAGTTCTTC.

CDR3 amino acids: CATSRVNEQFF. CDR3 coding DNA: TGTGCCACCAGCAGAGTTAATGAGCAGTTCTTC. This rearrangement joins TRBV15 to TRBJ2-1, with no clear D. Trimming cost V 1 base and J 7 bases, with 2 bases left between them. This CDR3 comprises 11 residues. Germline V gives CDR1 LNHNV, CDR2 YYDKDF (reference sequence).

This clone was observed a single time. Additional DNA sequences in this sample encode the identical CDR3. This rearrangement joins TRBV18 to TRBJ2-3; 7 bases line up with TRBD2. Germline V gene data show CDR1 as KGHSH and CDR2 as LQKENI. There are 15 residues in the CDR3. J was trimmed by 1 base and V by 1 base; bases with no gene match: 2. This CDR3 reads CASSPRLAGTDTQYF. In DNA, the CDR3 is TGTGCCAGCTCACCACGACTAGCTGGCACAGATACGCAGTATTTT.

V and J are TRBV7-9 and TRBJ1-1; D is undetermined. Trimming took 5 bases from V and 4 from J, leaving 14 bases between them. Germline lookup yields CDR1 SEHNR and CDR2 FQNEAQ (reference sequence). The CDR3 runs 14 residues. Here the CDR3 reads CASSIRASGTEAFF. CDR3 bases: TGTGCCAGCAGCATCCGGGCGTCCGGCACTGAAGCTTTCTTT.